The 8 T cell receptor beta chains below come from one sample, sequenced in a study of blood T cell repertoires in COVID-19. Measured with immunoSEQ multiplex PCR; TCRdb has only the in-frame clones, and not every one. The repertoire holds under 250,000 clones, with 70% to 85% as singletons. Material for sequencing was peripheral blood. The receptors were gathered from an older man with acute or convalescent COVID-19.

The gene calls are TRBV19 and TRBJ1-5; a weak D match, TRBD1 (6 bases). CDR3 length: 17 residues. The germline gives CDR1 LNHDA, CDR2 SQIVND (reference sequence). The ends were cut back, 5 bases at V and 0 bases at J, with 17 bases in the middle. The CDR3 DNA sequence: TGTGCCAGTAGTTTGGGGGGGGGCCCATATAGCAATCAGCCCCAGCATTTT. It specifies CASSLGGGPYSNQPQHF.

The chain combines TRBV18 with TRBJ2-3; TRBD2 matches 8 bases. The CDR3 is 15 amino acids. Germline values: CDR1 KGHSH, CDR2 LQKENI. V shed 2 bases, J shed 0 bases, and the junction held 1 base outside the gene matches. The chain's CDR3 is CASSPAGGSTDTQYF. The CDR3 DNA is TGTGCCAGCTCACCAGCGGGGGGAAGCACAGATACGCAGTATTTT.

The chain employs TRBV19 and TRBJ1-2; TRBD1 agrees at 7 bases. Germline-derived CDR1 and CDR2 are LNHDA and SQIVND (reference sequence). V shed 7 bases, J shed 4 bases, and the junction held 12 bases outside the gene matches. The CDR3 is 15 residues long. This chain's CDR3 is CASTLRDSLPYGYTF. For the CDR3, the DNA is TGTGCCAGTACCCTCAGGGACAGCCTTCCCTATGGCTACACCTTC. The full variable domain, rest sourced from reference TRBV19 and TRBJ1-2, is DGGITQSPKYLFRKEGQNVTLSCEQNLNHDAMYWYRQDPGQGLRLIYYSQIVNDFQKGDIAEGYSVSREKKESFPLTVTSAQKNPTAFYLCASTLRDSLPYGYTFGSGTRLTVV.

This clone was observed a single time. The CDR3 protein is CASSGSSGANYGYTF. The CDR3 region has the DNA TGCGCCAGCAGTGGCAGTTCGGGTGCTAACTATGGCTACACCTTC. V gene TRBV10-1 combines with J gene TRBJ1-2; D call uncertain. Germline V gives CDR1 WNHNN, CDR2 SYGVQD (reference sequence). V was trimmed by 4 bases and J by 0 bases, leaving 12 bases between them. The CDR3 is 15 residues long.

The rearrangement uses TRBV28 and TRBJ2-2; the D is unclear. This CDR3 is built from 12 residues. Germline-derived CDR1 and CDR2 are MDHEN and SYDVKM. Trimming cost V 7 bases and J 8 bases, with 11 bases left between them. CDR3 loop: CASTPFRGELFF. CDR3 coding DNA: TGTGCCAGCACCCCCTTTCGGGGGGAGCTGTTTTTT.

The chain carries TRBV7-3 and TRBJ2-3; TRBD2 matches at 13 bases. After removal of 5 bases from V and 4 bases from J, the junction contained 6 bases not matched to a gene. The CDR3 spans 16 residues. From germline, CDR1 is SGHTA and CDR2 FQGTGA. The CDR3 DNA reads TGTGCCAGCAGCCCGACGGGACTAGCGGGACCAGATACGCAGTATTTT. It yields the protein CASSPTGLAGPDTQYF.

The chain joins TRBV4-1 to TRBJ2-2, with 9 bases matching TRBD1. J was trimmed by 6 bases and V by 3 bases; bases with no gene match: 8. Per germline, CDR1 MGHRA and CDR2 YSYEKL. This CDR3 spans 16 amino acids. The CDR3 here is CASSHPGQGVAGELFF. In DNA, the CDR3 is TGCGCCAGCAGCCATCCGGGACAGGGTGTTGCCGGGGAGCTGTTTTTT.

The genes are TRBV19 and TRBJ1-1, with D hard to call. CDR1 LNHDA and CDR2 SQIVND come from the germline V gene (reference sequence). The CDR3 extends over 14 amino acids. Between the trimmed V and J ends, which lost 5 bases and 3 bases, there was a span of 13 bases. This chain's CDR3 is CASSPYRRDTEAFF. For the CDR3, the DNA is TGTGCCAGTAGTCCTTACCGGAGGGACACTGAAGCTTTCTTT.